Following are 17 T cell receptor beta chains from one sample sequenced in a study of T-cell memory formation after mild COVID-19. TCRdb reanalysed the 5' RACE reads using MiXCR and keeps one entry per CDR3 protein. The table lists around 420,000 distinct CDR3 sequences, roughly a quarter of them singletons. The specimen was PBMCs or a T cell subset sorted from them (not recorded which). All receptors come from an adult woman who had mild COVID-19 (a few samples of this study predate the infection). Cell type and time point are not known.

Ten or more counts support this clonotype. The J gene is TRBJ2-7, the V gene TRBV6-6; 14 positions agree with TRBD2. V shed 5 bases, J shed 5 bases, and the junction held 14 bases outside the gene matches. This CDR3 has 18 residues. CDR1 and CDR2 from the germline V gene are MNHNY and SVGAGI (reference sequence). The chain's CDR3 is CASSGGLAGGPFPNEQYF. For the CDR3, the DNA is TGTGCCAGCAGTGGCGGACTAGCGGGGGGCCCTTTTCCCAACGAGCAGTACTTC.

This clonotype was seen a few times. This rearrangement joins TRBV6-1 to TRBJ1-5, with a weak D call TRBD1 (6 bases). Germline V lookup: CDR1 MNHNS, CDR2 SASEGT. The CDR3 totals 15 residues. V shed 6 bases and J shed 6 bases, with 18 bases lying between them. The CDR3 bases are TGTGCCAGCAGGGGGGGACATCAAGCGTTTCAGCCCCAGCATTTT. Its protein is CASRGGHQAFQPQHF.

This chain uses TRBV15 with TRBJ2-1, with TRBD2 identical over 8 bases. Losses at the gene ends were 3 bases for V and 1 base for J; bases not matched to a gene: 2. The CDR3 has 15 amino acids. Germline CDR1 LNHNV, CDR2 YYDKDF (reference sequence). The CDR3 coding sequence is TGTGCCACCAGCAGCGGGAGGGGGTCCTACAATGAGCAGTTCTTC. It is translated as CATSSGRGSYNEQFF.

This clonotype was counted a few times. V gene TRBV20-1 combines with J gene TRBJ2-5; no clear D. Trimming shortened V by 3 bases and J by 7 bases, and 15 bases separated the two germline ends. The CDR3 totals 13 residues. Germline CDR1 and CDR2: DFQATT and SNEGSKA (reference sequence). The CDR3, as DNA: TGCAGTGCTAGGGTTAGGGTGGATGGGACCCAGTACTTC. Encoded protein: CSARVRVDGTQYF.

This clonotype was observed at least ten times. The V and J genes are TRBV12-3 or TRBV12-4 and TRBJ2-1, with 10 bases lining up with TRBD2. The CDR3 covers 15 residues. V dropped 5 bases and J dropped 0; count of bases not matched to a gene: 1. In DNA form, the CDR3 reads TGTGCCAGCAGTAGGACTAGCGGCTCCTACAATGAGCAGTTCTTC. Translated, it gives CASSRTSGSYNEQFF.

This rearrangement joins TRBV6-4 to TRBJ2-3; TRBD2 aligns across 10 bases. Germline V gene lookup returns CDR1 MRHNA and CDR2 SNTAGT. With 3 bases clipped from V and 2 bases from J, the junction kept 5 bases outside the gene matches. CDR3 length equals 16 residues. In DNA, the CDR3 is TGTGCCAGCAGTGAAGAGAGCGGGAGGGCCACAGATACGCAGTATTTT. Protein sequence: CASSEESGRATDTQYF.

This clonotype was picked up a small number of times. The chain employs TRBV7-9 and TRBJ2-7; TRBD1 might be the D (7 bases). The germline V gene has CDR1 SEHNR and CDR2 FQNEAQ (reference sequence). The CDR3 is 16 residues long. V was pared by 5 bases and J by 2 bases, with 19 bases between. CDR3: CASSPQSGRGAYEQYF. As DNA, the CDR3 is TGTGCCAGCAGCCCCCAATCGGGCAGGGGGGCCTACGAGCAGTACTTC.

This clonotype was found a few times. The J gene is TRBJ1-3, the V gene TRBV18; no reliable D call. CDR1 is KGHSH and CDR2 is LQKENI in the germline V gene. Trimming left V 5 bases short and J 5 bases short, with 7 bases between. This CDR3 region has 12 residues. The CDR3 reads CASSTERNTIYF. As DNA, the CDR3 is TGTGCCAGCTCAACAGAGAGAAACACCATATATTTT.

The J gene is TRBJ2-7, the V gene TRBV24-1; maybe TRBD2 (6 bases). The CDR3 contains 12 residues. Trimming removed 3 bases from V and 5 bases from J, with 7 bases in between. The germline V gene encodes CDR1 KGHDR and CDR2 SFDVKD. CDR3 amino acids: CATSDRGNEQYF. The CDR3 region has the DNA TGTGCCACCAGTGATCGCGGGAACGAGCAGTACTTC.

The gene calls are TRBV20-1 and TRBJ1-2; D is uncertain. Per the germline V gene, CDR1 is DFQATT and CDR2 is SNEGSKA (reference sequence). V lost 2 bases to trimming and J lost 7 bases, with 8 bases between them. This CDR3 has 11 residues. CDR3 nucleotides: TGCAGTGCTAGAAGGAATGGTGGCTACACCTTC. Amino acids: CSARRNGGYTF.

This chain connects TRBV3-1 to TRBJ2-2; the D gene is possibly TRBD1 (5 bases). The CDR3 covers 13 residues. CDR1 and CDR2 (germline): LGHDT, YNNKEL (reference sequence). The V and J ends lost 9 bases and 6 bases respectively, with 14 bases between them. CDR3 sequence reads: CASRREIAGELFF. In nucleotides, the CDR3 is TGTGCCAGTCGCAGGGAAATCGCCGGGGAGCTGTTTTTT.

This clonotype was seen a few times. DNA for the CDR3: TGTGCCAGCAGCTTAAGATGGGACTCTTCCTACAATGAGCAGTTCTTC. Encoded protein: CASSLRWDSSYNEQFF. The chain links TRBV7-3 to TRBJ2-1, with D possibly TRBD2 on 6 matching bases. Between the trimmed V and J ends, which lost 1 base and 1 base, there was a span of 11 bases. The length of the CDR3 is 16 residues. Looked up from germline, CDR1 is SGHTA and CDR2 is FQGTGA.

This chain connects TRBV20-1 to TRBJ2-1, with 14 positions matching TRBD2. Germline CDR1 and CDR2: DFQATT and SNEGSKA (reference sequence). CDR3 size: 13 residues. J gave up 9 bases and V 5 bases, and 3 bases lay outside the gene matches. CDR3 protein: CSASGTSGSEQFF. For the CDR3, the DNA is TGCAGTGCTTCGGGGACTAGCGGGAGTGAGCAGTTCTTC.

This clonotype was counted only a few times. The CDR3 spells CSVGIRYEQYF. CDR3 nucleotides: TGCAGCGTTGGTATAAGATACGAGCAGTACTTC. V is TRBV29-1 and J is TRBJ2-7; D is unclear. This CDR3 spans 11 amino acids. The germline V and J ends were trimmed by 4 bases and 4 bases, with 8 bases remaining between them. Germline CDR1 is SQVTM and CDR2 is ANQGSEA.

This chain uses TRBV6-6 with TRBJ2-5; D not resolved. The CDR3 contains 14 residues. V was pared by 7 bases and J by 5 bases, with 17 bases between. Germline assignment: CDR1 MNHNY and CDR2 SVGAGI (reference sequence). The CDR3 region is CASTSNDQVETQYF. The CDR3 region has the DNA TGTGCCAGCACTTCAAACGACCAGGTGGAGACCCAGTACTTC.

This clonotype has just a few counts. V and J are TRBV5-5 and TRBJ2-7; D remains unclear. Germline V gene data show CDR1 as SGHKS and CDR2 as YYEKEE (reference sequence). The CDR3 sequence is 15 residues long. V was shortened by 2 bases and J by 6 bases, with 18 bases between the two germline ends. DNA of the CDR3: TGTGCCAGCAGCTTTCTCATAGGAAGTTCGGGCGAGCAGTACTTC. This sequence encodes CASSFLIGSSGEQYF.

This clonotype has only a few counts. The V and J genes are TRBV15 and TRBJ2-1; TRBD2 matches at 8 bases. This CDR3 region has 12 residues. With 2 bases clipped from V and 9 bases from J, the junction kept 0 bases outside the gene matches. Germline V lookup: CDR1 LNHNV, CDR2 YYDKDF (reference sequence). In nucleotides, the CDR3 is TGTGCCACCAGCAGACGGGAGGGTGAGCAGTTCTTC. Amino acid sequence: CATSRREGEQFF.